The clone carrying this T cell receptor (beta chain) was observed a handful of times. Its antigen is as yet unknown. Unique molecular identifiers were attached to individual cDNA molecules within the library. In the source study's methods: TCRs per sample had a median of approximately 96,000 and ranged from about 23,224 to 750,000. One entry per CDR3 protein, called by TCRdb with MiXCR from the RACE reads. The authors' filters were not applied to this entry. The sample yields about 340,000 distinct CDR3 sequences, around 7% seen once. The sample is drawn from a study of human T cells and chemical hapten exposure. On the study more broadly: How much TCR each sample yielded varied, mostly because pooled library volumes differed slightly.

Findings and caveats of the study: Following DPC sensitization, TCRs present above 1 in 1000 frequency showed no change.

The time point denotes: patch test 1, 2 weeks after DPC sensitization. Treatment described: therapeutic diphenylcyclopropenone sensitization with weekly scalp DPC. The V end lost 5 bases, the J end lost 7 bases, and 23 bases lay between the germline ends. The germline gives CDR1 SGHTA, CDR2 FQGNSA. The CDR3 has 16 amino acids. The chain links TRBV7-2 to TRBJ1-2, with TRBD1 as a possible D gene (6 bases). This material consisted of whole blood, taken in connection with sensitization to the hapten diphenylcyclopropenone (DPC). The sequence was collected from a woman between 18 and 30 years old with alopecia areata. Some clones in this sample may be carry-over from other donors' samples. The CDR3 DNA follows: TGTGCCAGCAGCCCAGGGCGCTCAGGGGCCCTAGGTGGCTACACCTTC. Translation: CASSPGRSGALGGYTF. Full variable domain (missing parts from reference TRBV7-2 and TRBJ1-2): GAGVSQSPSNKVTEKGKDVELRCDPISGHTALYWYRQSLGQGLEFLIYFQGNSAPDKSGLPSDRFSAERTGGSVSTLTIQRTQQEDSAVYLCASSPGRSGALGGYTFGSGTRLTVV.